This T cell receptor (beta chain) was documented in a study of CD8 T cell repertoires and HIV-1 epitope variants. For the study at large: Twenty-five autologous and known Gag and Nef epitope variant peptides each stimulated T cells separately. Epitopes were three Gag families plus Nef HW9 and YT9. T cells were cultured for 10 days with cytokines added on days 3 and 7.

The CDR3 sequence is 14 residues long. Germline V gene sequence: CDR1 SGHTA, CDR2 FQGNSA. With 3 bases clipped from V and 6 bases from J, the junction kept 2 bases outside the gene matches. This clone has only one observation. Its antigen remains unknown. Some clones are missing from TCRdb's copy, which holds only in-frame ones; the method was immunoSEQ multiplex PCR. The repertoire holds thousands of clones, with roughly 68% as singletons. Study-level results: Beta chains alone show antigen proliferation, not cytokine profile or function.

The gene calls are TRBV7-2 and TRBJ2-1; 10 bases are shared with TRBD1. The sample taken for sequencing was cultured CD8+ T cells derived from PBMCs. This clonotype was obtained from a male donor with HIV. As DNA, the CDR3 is TGTGCCAGCAGCTTGGGACAGGGGCCCAATGAGCAGTTCTTC. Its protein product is CASSLGQGPNEQFF.